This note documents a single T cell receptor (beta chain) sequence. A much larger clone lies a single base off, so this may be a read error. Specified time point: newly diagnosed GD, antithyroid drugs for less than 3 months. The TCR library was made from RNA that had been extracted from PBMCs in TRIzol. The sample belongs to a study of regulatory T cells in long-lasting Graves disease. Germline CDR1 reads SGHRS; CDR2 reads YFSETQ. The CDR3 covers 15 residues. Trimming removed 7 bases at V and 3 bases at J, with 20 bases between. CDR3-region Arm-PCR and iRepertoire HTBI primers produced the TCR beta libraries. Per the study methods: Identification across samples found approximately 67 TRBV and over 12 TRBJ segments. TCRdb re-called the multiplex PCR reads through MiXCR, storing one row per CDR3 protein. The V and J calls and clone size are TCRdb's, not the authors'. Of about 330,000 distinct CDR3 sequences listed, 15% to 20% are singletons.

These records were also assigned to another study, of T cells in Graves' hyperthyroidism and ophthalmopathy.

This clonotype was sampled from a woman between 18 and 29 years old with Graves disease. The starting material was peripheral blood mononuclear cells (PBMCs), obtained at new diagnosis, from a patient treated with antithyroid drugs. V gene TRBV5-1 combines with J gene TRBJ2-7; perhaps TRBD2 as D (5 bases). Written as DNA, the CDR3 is TGCGCCAGCGGCCCCGAAAGGGAGCCTAACTACGAGCAGTACTTC. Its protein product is CASGPEREPNYEQYF.